A selection of T cell receptor beta chains follows, all from one sample in a study of T cell responses to AZD1222 COVID-19 vaccine. The data were produced by immunoSEQ multiplex PCR, yet TCRdb's version contains in-frame clones alone and is incomplete. This sample yields 150,000 to 200,000 clones, of which just over 85% are seen a single time; approximately 7.7% belongs to the top ten. Sample: peripheral blood, taken on day 0 of AZD1222 vaccination. Receptor source: an adult in good health. Each CDR3 is given with its conserved first and last residue. The D gene is left open where the match is weak. Clone size is given for some rows only: seen once, a few or many times, or a class if the clone is expanded.

>-|TRBJ2-7|TRBV5-1|-
TGCGCCAGCAGCCCGACCGGACACAGTAGGGGCTACGAGCAGTACTTC
CASSPTGHSRGYEQYF
>-|TRBJ2-7|TRBV9|once
TGTGCCAGCAGCGTAGGCAATAGCGGCCACTACGAGCAGTACTTC
CASSVGNSGHYEQYF
>-|TRBJ2-4|TRBV2|-
TGTGCCAGCAGTGAGTGGGCCAAAAACATTCAGTACTTC
CASSEWAKNIQYF
>TRBD1|TRBJ1-5|TRBV4-2|-
TGTGCCAGCAGCTCAGACAGGGTGTTTGAGCCCCAGCATTTT
CASSSDRVFEPQHF
>TRBD1|TRBJ1-6|TRBV7-3|-
TGTGCCAGCAGCCAGACAGGGGGCCGACATTCACCCCTCCACTTT
CASSQTGGRHSPLHF
>-|TRBJ1-1|TRBV12-3/TRBV12-4|many
TGTGCCAGCAACGTCGACAGAACTGAAGCTTTCTTT
CASNVDRTEAFF
>-|TRBJ1-5|TRBV27|-
TGTGCCAGCAGTTTATTTGGCCCCAAGGGTCGGCGAGGCAATCAGCCCCAGCATTTT
CASSLFGPKGRRGNQPQHF
>-|TRBJ1-1|TRBV6-2/TRBV6-3|-
TGTGCCAGCAGCGAGACAACCGGGACTGAAGCTTTCTTT
CASSETTGTEAFF
>-|TRBJ2-5|TRBV11-2|-
TGTGCCAGCAGCTTAGCCAACCCCGAAGGGACCCAGTACTTC
CASSLANPEGTQYF
>-|TRBJ2-1|TRBV27|-
TGTGCCAGCAGTTTTAGGGGACAAGGTGTGAATGAGCAGTTCTTC
CASSFRGQGVNEQFF
>TRBD1|TRBJ1-3|TRBV5-1|-
TGCGCCAGCAGGGAGCCCGGGACAGCGGGAAACACCATATATTTT
CASREPGTAGNTIYF
>-|TRBJ2-7|TRBV12-3/TRBV12-4|-
TGTGCCAGCAGTTTAGGGGATGCCTACGAGCAGTACTTC
CASSLGDAYEQYF
>-|TRBJ1-1|TRBV10-2|-
TGCGCCAGCAGTGAGGGGTTTTTTGAGACTTTCTTT
CASSEGFFETFF
>TRBD1|TRBJ2-7|TRBV7-8|once
TGTGCCAGCAGCTTACGACAGGGTAACTACGAGCAGTACTTC
CASSLRQGNYEQYF
>-|TRBJ2-3|TRBV5-4|-
TGTGCCAGCAGCTTGGCGGGGTTCACAGATACGCAGTATTTT
CASSLAGFTDTQYF
>-|TRBJ2-7|TRBV15|-
TGTGCCACCAGCCCCATTCAAACCTCGGCCGAGCAGTACTTC
CATSPIQTSAEQYF
>TRBD2|TRBJ2-2|TRBV30|-
TGTGCCTGGAGTGTACCGGCTAGCGGTAACACCGGGGAGCTGTTTTTT
CAWSVPASGNTGELFF
>TRBD1|TRBJ2-5|TRBV6-5|-
TGTGCCAGCAGTCCTACAGGGGGCGCGACCCAGTACTTC
CASSPTGGATQYF
>TRBD1|TRBJ2-7|TRBV6-5|once
TGTGCCAGCAGTCCTAGGACAGGGGATAGCGAGCAGTACTTC
CASSPRTGDSEQYF
>TRBD1|TRBJ2-7|TRBV6-5|-
TGTGCCAGCAGGCGACAGGGTCACGAGCAGTACTTC
CASRRQGHEQYF
>TRBD1|TRBJ1-2|TRBV7-3|-
TGTGCCAGCAGCCCACGACAGGGGCTTGCGGGCTACACCTTC
CASSPRQGLAGYTF
>TRBD1|TRBJ2-2|TRBV2|-
TGTGCCAGCAGTGAAGCGACAGGGACCGGGGAGCTGTTTTTT
CASSEATGTGELFF
>-|TRBJ1-2|TRBV3-1/TRBV3-2|-
TGTGCCAGCAGCCAAGCTGGTGAATCCACCTTC
CASSQAGESTF
>TRBD1|TRBJ1-2|TRBV7-2|-
TGTGCCAGCAGCTCTTGGGACAGGGTTGGGGGTAACTATGGCTACACCTTC
CASSSWDRVGGNYGYTF